The source of this TCR beta chain is a study of liver allograft versus peripheral blood T cells. At the level of the study: The authors compared T cell receptor repertoires in transplanted livers with recipients' peripheral blood repertoires.

This clonotype is large. Its antigen is not known. This CDR3 is 14 amino acids long. Trimming took off 10 bases at V and 2 bases at J, with 17 bases between the two ends. Germline CDR1 MNHNS, CDR2 SASEGT. Findings of the study overall: Inside liver allografts, T cell receptor repertoires reportedly diverged from the repertoires found in peripheral blood.

In TCRdb, the reads were re-called with MiXCR into one record per CDR3 protein. The repertoire holds some 2,100 distinct CDR3 sequences, with around 15% as singletons. The sequence was obtained from a human patient who had a liver transplant. Some T cells may be transferred from the graft donor. J is TRBJ1-1 and V is TRBV6-1; D might be TRBD1 (6 bases). The CDR3, as DNA: TGTGCCACCAGGAGGACAGAGGGCAACACTGAAGCTTTCTTT. Translation gives CATRRTEGNTEAFF.